The 14 T cell receptor beta chains presented below share a single source sample, sequenced in a study of T cell responses to AZD1222 COVID-19 vaccine. Sequencing was performed with immunoSEQ multiplex PCR; in TCRdb, only in-frame clones are kept and a portion is missing. The sample has 90,000 to 120,000 clones; around nine tenths are singletons. Sequences were derived from peripheral blood, sampled 28 days after the second AZD1222 dose. All receptors derive from an adult who received the AZD1222 COVID-19 vaccine.

The DNA for the CDR3 is TGCGCCAGCAGTTCCATGGACAGCTCCTACGAGCAGTACTTC. Translation gives CASSSMDSSYEQYF. This chain uses TRBV10-2 with TRBJ2-7; D is possibly TRBD1 (6 bases). The CDR3 length is 14 residues. CDR1 is WSHSY and CDR2 is SAAADI in the germline V gene. Trimming left V 5 bases short and J 0 bases short, with 11 bases between.

V is TRBV19 and J is TRBJ2-5; no clear D gene. There are 13 residues in the CDR3. Germline values: CDR1 LNHDA, CDR2 SQIVND (reference sequence). V dropped 3 bases and J dropped 1 base, with 6 bases sitting between them. Here the CDR3 DNA reads TGTGCCAGTAGTATGGTCAGCCAAGAGACCCAGTACTTC. This gives the protein CASSMVSQETQYF.

This chain connects TRBV18 to TRBJ2-7; 8 bases are a match to TRBD1. CDR1 and CDR2 (germline): KGHSH, LQKENI. The CDR3 has 14 residues. With V trimmed by 4 bases and J by 3 bases, 5 bases remained unmatched. The CDR3 reads CASSRPGGVYEQYF. The DNA for the CDR3 is TGTGCCAGCTCACGGCCAGGGGGCGTCTACGAGCAGTACTTC.

This chain links TRBV28 with TRBJ1-1; D not certain. Germline V lookup: CDR1 MDHEN, CDR2 SYDVKM. The CDR3 contains 12 residues. V was clipped by 6 bases and J by 8 bases, with 13 bases between them. Here the CDR3 DNA reads TGTGCCAGCAGCTTGGCCTTCACCGAAGCTTTCTTT. The encoded protein is CASSLAFTEAFF.

This rearrangement joins TRBV29-1 to TRBJ1-1, with 7 bases aligning to TRBD1. The CDR3 runs to 14 residues. With V trimmed by 0 bases and J by 1 base, 2 bases remained unmatched. CDR1 and CDR2 from the germline V gene are SQVTM and ANQGSEA. DNA of the CDR3: TGCAGCGTTGAAGATTACAGGGGGAACACTGAAGCTTTCTTT. This translates into CSVEDYRGNTEAFF.

The CDR3 loop reads CASSREGGLQLWNTEAFF. In nucleotides, the CDR3 is TGTGCCAGCAGCCGGGAGGGGGGCCTTCAATTATGGAACACTGAAGCTTTCTTT. The chain carries TRBV11-2 and TRBJ1-1; D might be TRBD1 (6 bases). The CDR3 runs 18 residues. With 5 bases removed from V and 1 base from J, the gap between germline ends came to 23 bases. The germline V gene has CDR1 SGHAT and CDR2 FQNNGV.

The V call is TRBV7-6, the J call TRBJ1-1; the match to TRBD1 covers 9 bases. V shed 5 bases and J 2 bases; nucleotides not matched to a gene: 3. CDR1 and CDR2 from the germline V gene are SGHVS and FNYEAQ. The CDR3 is 14 residues long. CDR3 in DNA: TGTGCCAGCAGCCGGGGACAGGGTAACACTGAAGCTTTCTTT. Translated, it gives CASSRGQGNTEAFF. The variable domain in full, completed from reference TRBV7-6 and TRBJ1-1, reads GAGVSQSPRYKVTKRGQDVALRCDPISGHVSLYWYRQALGQGPEFLTYFNYEAQQDKSGLPNDRFSAERPEGSISTLTIQRTEQRDSAMYRCASSRGQGNTEAFFGQGTRLTVV.

This chain links TRBV30 with TRBJ1-2, with D unclear. Germline V CDR1 and CDR2: GTSNPN, SVGIG (reference sequence). The CDR3 length is 13 residues. The ends were cut back, 0 bases at V and 4 bases at J, with 9 bases in the middle. The CDR3 DNA follows: TGTGCCTGGAGTGTACGGGCCCCCTATGGCTACACCTTC. As protein: CAWSVRAPYGYTF.

The J gene is TRBJ1-6, the V gene TRBV5-1; possible D gene TRBD1, 5 bases. CDR1 SGHRS and CDR2 YFSETQ come from the germline V gene. The CDR3 runs to 17 residues. V was clipped by 4 bases and J by 3 bases, with 17 bases between them. CDR3 nucleotide sequence: TGCGCCAGCAGCCATAAGACCGGGGCTGGCTATAATTCACCCCTCCACTTT. This encodes CASSHKTGAGYNSPLHF.

This clone was observed once. This sequence joins TRBV5-4 and TRBJ2-3; 11 bases fit TRBD1. Germline V gene data show CDR1 as SGHNT and CDR2 as YYREEE (reference sequence). V shed 4 bases, J shed 3 bases, and the junction held 4 bases outside the gene matches. This CDR3 spans 15 amino acids. The CDR3 region has the DNA TGTGCCAGCAGCCCGGGACAGGGGGGAACAGATACGCAGTATTTT. As protein: CASSPGQGGTDTQYF.

The CDR3 loop is CASSELTSGRARETQYF. For the CDR3, the DNA is TGCGCCAGCAGTGAACTTACTAGCGGGAGGGCCCGCGAGACCCAGTACTTC. V gene TRBV10-2 combines with J gene TRBJ2-5; 13 bases align to TRBD2. After removal of 3 bases from V and 5 bases from J, the junction contained 9 bases not matched to a gene. Germline CDR1 reads WSHSY; CDR2 reads SAAADI. This CDR3 is built from 17 residues.

The chain couples TRBV5-1 to TRBJ2-1, with 9 positions matching TRBD2. The CDR3 loop spans 15 amino acids. Trimming removed 0 bases from V and 6 bases from J; junction bases left unmatched: 4. The germline CDR1 and CDR2 sequences are SGHRS and YFSETQ. The CDR3 protein is CASSLGMTSGNEQFF. CDR3 sequence (DNA): TGCGCCAGCAGCTTGGGTATGACTAGCGGCAATGAGCAGTTCTTC.

DNA for the CDR3: TGTGCCAGCAGCTTCCTGACGCGCTACAACAATGAGCAGTTCTTC. Amino acid sequence: CASSFLTRYNNEQFF. This chain joins TRBV11-2 and TRBJ2-1; no reliable D call. The V end was cut by 3 bases, the J end by 5 bases, with 14 bases between. This CDR3 spans 15 amino acids. Germline lookup yields CDR1 SGHAT and CDR2 FQNNGV.

V is TRBV6-5 and J is TRBJ2-7; 7 positions agree with TRBD1. Germline values: CDR1 MNHEY, CDR2 SVGAGI. This CDR3 has 15 amino acids. V lost 2 bases, J lost 3 bases, and 7 bases stayed unmatched. CDR3 DNA: TGTGCCAGCAGTTACGAAGGTTCAGGGGGCTACGAGCAGTACTTC. As protein: CASSYEGSGGYEQYF.